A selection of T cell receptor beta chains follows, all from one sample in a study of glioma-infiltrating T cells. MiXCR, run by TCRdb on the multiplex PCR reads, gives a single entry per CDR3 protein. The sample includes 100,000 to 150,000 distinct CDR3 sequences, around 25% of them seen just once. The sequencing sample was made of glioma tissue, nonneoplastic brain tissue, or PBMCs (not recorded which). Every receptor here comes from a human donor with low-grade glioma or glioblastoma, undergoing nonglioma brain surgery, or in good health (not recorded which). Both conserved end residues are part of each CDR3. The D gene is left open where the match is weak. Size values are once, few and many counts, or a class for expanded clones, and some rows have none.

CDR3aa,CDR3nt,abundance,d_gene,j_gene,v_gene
CASSPRQGDVGELFF,TGTGCCAGCAGCCCAAGACAGGGGGACGTCGGGGAGCTGTTTTTT,NA,TRBD1,TRBJ2-2,TRBV3-1
CASSVSGETQYF,TGTGCCAGCTCAGTCTCAGGGGAAACCCAGTACTTC,few,NA,TRBJ2-5,TRBV18
CASSVVAGAEAFF,TGTGCCAGCAGCGTAGTCGCAGGGGCTGAAGCTTTCTTT,few,NA,TRBJ1-1,TRBV9
CASRARPSTSAKETQYF,NA,few,NA,TRBJ2-5,TRBV27
CASSPSLGAGNTIYF,TGTGCCAGCAGCCCCTCATTGGGCGCCGGAAACACCATATATTTT,NA,NA,TRBJ1-3,TRBV7-2
CASSPDWGGNQETQYF,TGTGCCAGCTCACCCGACTGGGGGGGGAACCAAGAGACCCAGTACTTC,few,TRBD2,TRBJ2-5,TRBV18
CAISRGTGDNSPLHF,TGTGCCATCAGTCGAGGGACAGGGGATAATTCACCCCTCCACTTT,NA,TRBD1,TRBJ1-6,TRBV10-3
CASSATSDHNEQFF,TGTGCCAGCAGCGCGACTTCAGACCACAATGAGCAGTTCTTC,few,NA,TRBJ2-1,TRBV7-3
CSARRDLLAYSPLHF,TGCAGTGCCCGACGGGACTTACTCGCGTATTCACCCCTCCACTTT,NA,NA,TRBJ1-6,TRBV20-1
CASRAPGSTDTQYF,TGTGCCAGTAGGGCCCCGGGGAGCACAGATACGCAGTATTTT,many,NA,TRBJ2-3,TRBV6-1
CASSQEGDRGTQYF,TGTGCCAGCAGCCAAGAAGGGGACAGGGGTACCCAGTACTTC,few,TRBD1,TRBJ2-5,TRBV3-1
CASSPSLISSLNTEAFF,TGTGCCAGCTCACCCTCCCTGATAAGTAGTTTGAACACTGAAGCTTTCTTT,few,NA,TRBJ1-1,TRBV18
CSPGPGTDTQYF,TGCAGCCCCGGGCCCGGGACAGATACGCAGTATTTT,many,NA,TRBJ2-3,TRBV20-1
CATSAPGQGIHNEQFF,TGTGCCACCAGTGCTCCGGGACAGGGGATCCACAATGAGCAGTTCTTC,many,TRBD1,TRBJ2-1,TRBV24-1
CASSYTGGTQYF,TGTGCCAGCAGTTATACGGGGGGTACGCAGTATTTT,many,TRBD2,TRBJ2-3,TRBV6-1
CASSQAGPRNTEAFF,TGTGCCAGCAGCCAAGCCGGACCTAGGAACACTGAAGCTTTCTTT,many,NA,TRBJ1-1,TRBV14
CASRGQPLRNTIYF,TGTGCCAGCAGGGGACAGCCCCTTAGAAACACCATATATTTT,few,TRBD1,TRBJ1-3,TRBV28
CASSLAGAKNIQYF,TGTGCCAGCAGCTTAGCAGGGGCCAAAAACATTCAGTACTTC,NA,NA,TRBJ2-4,TRBV7-9
CAIKATSVADTQYF,TGTGCCATCAAAGCGACTAGCGTAGCAGATACGCAGTATTTT,many,TRBD2,TRBJ2-3,TRBV10-3
CASSQTLENTEAFF,TGCGCCAGCAGCCAAACACTGGAGAACACTGAAGCTTTCTTT,many,NA,TRBJ1-1,TRBV4-1
CSVGGAHEKLFF,TGCAGCGTTGGGGGGGCGCATGAAAAACTGTTTTTT,NA,NA,TRBJ1-4,TRBV29-1
CSAKRGLAGEENIQYF,TGCAGTGCTAAGAGAGGACTAGCGGGGGAAGAAAACATTCAGTACTTC,NA,TRBD2,TRBJ2-4,TRBV20-1
CASSLGESDTQYF,TGTGCTAGCAGCTTAGGTGAGAGTGATACGCAGTATTTT,NA,NA,TRBJ2-3,TRBV7-7
CASSEPGRPLGETQYF,TGTGCCAGCAGTGAACCCGGAAGGCCCCTCGGCGAGACCCAGTACTTC,many,NA,TRBJ2-5,TRBV6-1
CASSTPGQGNQPQHF,TGTGCCAGTAGTACACCGGGACAGGGGAATCAGCCCCAGCATTTT,NA,TRBD1,TRBJ1-5,TRBV19
CASSQGIRVNTEAFF,TGTGCCAGCAGCCAAGGGATAAGGGTAAACACTGAAGCTTTCTTT,few,NA,TRBJ1-1,TRBV3-1
CASSYSQGLGEELFF,TGTGCCAGCAGTTACTCTCAGGGCCTTGGTGAAGAACTGTTTTTT,NA,NA,TRBJ1-4,TRBV6-2/TRBV6-3
CASSQDGLVNIQYF,TGCGCCAGCAGCCAAGATGGTCTAGTAAACATTCAGTACTTC,few,NA,TRBJ2-4,TRBV4-1
CASSSLIVNTEAFF,TGTGCCAGCAGCTCATTGATTGTGAACACTGAAGCTTTCTTT,NA,NA,TRBJ1-1,TRBV7-9
CASSVTSGLTDTHYF,TGCGCCAGCAGCGTGACTAGCGGCCTCACAGATACGCATTATTTT,NA,TRBD2,TRBJ2-3,TRBV5-1
CATSDYRGSTDTQYF,TGTGCCACCAGTGATTACAGGGGAAGCACAGATACGCAGTATTTT,few,TRBD1,TRBJ2-3,TRBV24-1
CASSLGPPKSTDTQYF,TGTGCCAGCAGCTTGGGTCCCCCCAAAAGTACAGATACGCAGTATTTT,NA,NA,TRBJ2-3,TRBV5-4
CASSRQNTGELFF,TGTGCCAGCAGTCGACAGAACACCGGGGAGCTGTTTTTT,few,NA,TRBJ2-2,TRBV14
CASAPFSGNTIYF,TGTGCCAGTGCACCCTTCTCTGGAAACACCATATATTTT,few,NA,TRBJ1-3,TRBV6-5
CASSRQGEADTQYF,TGCGCCAGCAGCAGACAGGGGGAAGCAGATACGCAGTATTTT,many,TRBD1,TRBJ2-3,TRBV4-1
CASSMTGNTEAFF,TGTGCCAGCAGCATGACAGGGAACACTGAAGCTTTCTTT,many,NA,TRBJ1-1,TRBV7-7
CASSFLGGGRETQYF,TGTGCCAGCAGTTTCCTTGGAGGGGGCAGGGAGACCCAGTACTTC,NA,NA,TRBJ2-5,TRBV27
CASSPEIRTTFTRSYNEQFF,TGTGCCAGCAGCCCGGAGATACGGACTACTTTTACCCGTTCCTACAATGAGCAGTTCTTC,NA,NA,TRBJ2-1,TRBV3-1
CASRQGAGATNEKLFF,TGTGCCAGCAGGCAGGGGGCAGGTGCAACTAATGAAAAACTGTTTTTT,NA,TRBD1,TRBJ1-4,TRBV6-1
CASSLGGSNRNEKLFF,TGTGCCAGCAGCTTAGGCGGCAGCAATCGAAATGAAAAACTGTTTTTT,NA,NA,TRBJ1-4,TRBV11-2
CASSFDIADNEQFF,TGTGCCAGCAGTTTTGACATAGCGGACAATGAGCAGTTCTTC,few,NA,TRBJ2-1,TRBV28
CASSQDRIQAFF,TGTGCCAGCAGCCAAGATCGGATTCAAGCTTTCTTT,many,NA,TRBJ1-1,TRBV3-1
CASSIVDSGGTEAFF,TGTGCCAGTAGTATAGTGGACTCCGGAGGTACTGAAGCTTTCTTT,NA,NA,TRBJ1-1,TRBV19
CASSLYRDRGTTEAFF,TGCGCCAGCAGCCTCTACCGGGACAGGGGTACAACTGAAGCTTTCTTT,few,TRBD1,TRBJ1-1,TRBV5-1
CASSLGREAEKLFF,TGTGCCAGCAGCTTAGGCAGGGAGGCTGAAAAACTGTTTTTT,NA,NA,TRBJ1-4,TRBV7-9
CASSLAGRSYGYTF,TGTGCCAGCAGCTTAGCGGGACGTTCCTATGGCTACACCTTC,few,NA,TRBJ1-2,TRBV7-2
CASSFFAEAFF,TGTGCCAGCAGTTTCTTCGCTGAAGCTTTCTTT,many,NA,TRBJ1-1,TRBV28
CASSYQAGGTDTQYF,TGTGCCAGCAGTTACCAAGCGGGGGGCACAGATACGCAGTATTTT,few,TRBD2,TRBJ2-3,TRBV6-2/TRBV6-3
CASSDRQGSWTGELFF,TGTGCCAGCAGTGATAGACAGGGGTCGTGGACCGGGGAGCTGTTTTTT,NA,TRBD1,TRBJ2-2,TRBV25-1
CASSPRPSNQETQYF,TGTGCCAGCAGCCCACGCCCTTCAAACCAAGAGACCCAGTACTTC,many,NA,TRBJ2-5,TRBV7-3
CAISRQGLNTEAFF,TGTGCCATCAGTCGACAGGGTTTGAACACTGAAGCTTTCTTT,few,TRBD1,TRBJ1-1,TRBV10-3
CASSLYPRSSSSGNTIYF,TGTGCCAGCAGTTTATATCCGCGTTCAAGCTCCTCTGGAAACACCATATATTTT,NA,NA,TRBJ1-3,TRBV28
CASAPGTGINEQFF,TGTGCCAGCGCGCCCGGGACAGGGATCAATGAGCAGTTCTTC,few,TRBD1,TRBJ2-1,TRBV7-9
CSAARLNTEAFF,TGCAGTGCTGCGAGGCTGAACACTGAAGCTTTCTTT,many,NA,TRBJ1-1,TRBV20-1
CASSLPGGRETQYF,TGTGCCAGCAGCTTACCAGGCGGAAGGGAGACCCAGTACTTC,medium-sized,NA,TRBJ2-5,TRBV7-8
CASSEGRRETQYF,TGTGCCAGCAGTGAAGGGAGGAGGGAGACCCAGTACTTC,many,NA,TRBJ2-5,TRBV6-1
CASSPSPSDEQFF,TGTGCCAGCAGCCCCTCACCCAGCGATGAGCAGTTCTTC,NA,NA,TRBJ2-1,TRBV14
CASGEGAGDEQFF,TGTGCCAGCGGGGAGGGAGCCGGGGATGAGCAGTTCTTC,few,TRBD2,TRBJ2-1,TRBV11-3
CASSLMRQGNQPQHF,TGTGCCAGCAGCTTAATGAGACAGGGCAATCAGCCCCAGCATTTT,many,NA,TRBJ1-5,TRBV7-2